Included here is one T cell receptor beta chain sequence, with context. Its antigen remains unknown. The germline V and J ends were trimmed by 0 bases and 6 bases, with 19 bases remaining between them. The CDR3 covers 17 residues. Germline V lookup: CDR1 LGHNA, CDR2 YNFKEQ. The sample belongs to a study of cytomegalovirus exposure and HLA in healthy donors. Study-wide findings and caveats: Most TCR sequences showed up rarely, but some public TCRs showed up in many donors. Cytomegalovirus status was reportedly diagnosed by the classifier with high specificity and sensitivity. For presence/absence analyses, sequencing depth was assumed to be roughly uniform across donors.

13 Jbeta primers and 60 Vbeta primers were used for the PCR. Profiled with immunoSEQ multiplex PCR; TCRdb holds only in-frame clones, not every one. The repertoire consists of around 150,000 clones, with about 66% occurring once and the leading ten covering more than 1.5%. The rearrangement uses TRBV4-2 and TRBJ2-3; D remains ambiguous. The source material was PBMCs. The clonotype was recovered from a human donor in good health. DNA for the CDR3: TGTGCCAGCAGCCAAGATATTGGTACTGTTGGTAGCGATACGCAGTATTTT. This sequence encodes CASSQDIGTVGSDTQYF.